This T cell receptor (beta chain) was recorded in a study of shared clonotypes between healthy human individuals. Study observations and caveats: Estimated richness was generally greater in naive than memory subsets.

Genomic DNA belonging to each subset was distributed in equal measure over several immunoSEQ plates. In the original analysis: There were no quality scores in the junction-only immunoSEQ sequences, so filtering differed. TCRdb's copy holds only in-frame clones and misses some; the assay was immunoSEQ multiplex PCR. The V and J calls and clone size come from that table; D and trimming were worked out from the DNA. The sample has some 1,900,000 clones, approximately 94% seen once; the top ten hold 1.2%. Terminally differentiated effector memory CD45RA+ cells were excluded by CCR7 positive selection of CD45RO-negative cells. For this clone: Its specificity is not known.

V trimming: 4 bases; J trimming: 12 bases; junction bases outside the gene matches: 8. The germline V gene has CDR1 SQVTM and CDR2 ANQGSEA. The CDR3 totals 11 residues. The sequencing input was naive CD8+ T cells sorted from blood. This receptor was identified in a man younger than 30 in good health. The gene calls are TRBV29-1 and TRBJ1-2, with 7 bases aligning to TRBD1. The CDR3 protein is CSVADGDRDTF. The CDR3 DNA sequence: TGCAGCGTTGCTGACGGTGACAGGGACACCTTC.